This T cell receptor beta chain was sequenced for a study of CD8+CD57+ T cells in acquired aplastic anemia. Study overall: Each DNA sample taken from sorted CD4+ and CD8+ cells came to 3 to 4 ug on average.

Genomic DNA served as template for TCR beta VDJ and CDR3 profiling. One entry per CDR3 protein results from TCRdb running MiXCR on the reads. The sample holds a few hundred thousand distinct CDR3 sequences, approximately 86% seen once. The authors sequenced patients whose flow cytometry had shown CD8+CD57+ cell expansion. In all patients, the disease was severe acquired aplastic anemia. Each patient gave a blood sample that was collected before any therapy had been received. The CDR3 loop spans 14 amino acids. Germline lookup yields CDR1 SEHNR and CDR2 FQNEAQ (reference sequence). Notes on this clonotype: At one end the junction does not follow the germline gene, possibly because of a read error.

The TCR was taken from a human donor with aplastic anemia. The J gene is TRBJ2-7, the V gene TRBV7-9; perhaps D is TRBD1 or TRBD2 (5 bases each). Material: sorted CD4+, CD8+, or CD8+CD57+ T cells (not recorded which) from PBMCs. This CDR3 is CATSGQGIDEANYF. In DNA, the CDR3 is TGTGCCACCAGCGGCCAGGGTATCGACGAGGCCAACTACTTC.